This T cell receptor (beta chain) is from a study of blood T cell repertoires in COVID-19. About the research overall: Sites in the United States, Italy and Spain provided acute and convalescent COVID-19 samples. The cDNA or gDNA used as material had been derived from T cells, B-cell-depleted T cells, or PBMCs.

Enrolled during active infection, Seattle patients were then followed longitudinally. Per the authors' pipeline: Quantification of nucleated cells was approximated via reference gene primer amplification. This table comes from immunoSEQ multiplex PCR, and its TCRdb copy is limited to in-frame clones, with some not included. V and J calls and clone size are as listed in that table; D and trimming were resolved from the DNA. The sample consists of about 180,000 clones, 80% to 90% of them appearing once. Germline lookup yields CDR1 KGHSH and CDR2 LQKENI. The CDR3 spans 12 residues. This chain links TRBV18 with TRBJ1-2; TRBD1 aligns across 9 bases. The receptor's source is a woman between 50 and 59 years old with COVID-19, enrolled during active disease. Material for sequencing was peripheral blood. The CDR3 here is CVTGGQGNGYTF. CDR3 nucleotide sequence: TGTGTCACAGGGGGCCAAGGCAATGGCTACACCTTC.